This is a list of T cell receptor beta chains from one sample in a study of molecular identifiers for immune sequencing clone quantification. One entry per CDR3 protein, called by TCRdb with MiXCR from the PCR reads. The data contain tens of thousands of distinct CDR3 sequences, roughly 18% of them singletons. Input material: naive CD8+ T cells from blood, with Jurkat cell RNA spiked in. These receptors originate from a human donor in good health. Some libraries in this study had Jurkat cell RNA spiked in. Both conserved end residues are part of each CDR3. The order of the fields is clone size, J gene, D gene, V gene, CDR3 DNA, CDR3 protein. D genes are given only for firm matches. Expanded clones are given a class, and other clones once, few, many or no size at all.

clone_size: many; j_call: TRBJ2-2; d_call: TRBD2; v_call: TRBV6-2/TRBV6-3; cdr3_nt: TGTGCCAGCAGTGTGACTAGCGGGGGGGCCACCGGGGAGCTGTTTTTT; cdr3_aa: CASSVTSGGATGELFF
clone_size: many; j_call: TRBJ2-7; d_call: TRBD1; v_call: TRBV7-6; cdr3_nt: TGTGCCAGCAGCCCGGACAGGGAGATACCCTACGAGCAGTACTTC; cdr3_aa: CASSPDREIPYEQYF
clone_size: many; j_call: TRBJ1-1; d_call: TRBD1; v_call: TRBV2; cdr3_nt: TGTGCCAGCAGTCCCTGGACAGGGCGGAACACTGAAGCTTTCTTT; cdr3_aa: CASSPWTGRNTEAFF
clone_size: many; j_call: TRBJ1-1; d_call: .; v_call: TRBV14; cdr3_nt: TGTGCCAGCAGCGCCCGGGACTCGTTCTCCCGGGGGAACACTGAAGCTTTCTTT; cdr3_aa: CASSARDSFSRGNTEAFF
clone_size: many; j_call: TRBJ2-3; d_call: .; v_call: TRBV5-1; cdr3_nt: TGCGCCAGCAGCTTGGGTAGCGTGGAGCAGTATTTT; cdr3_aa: CASSLGSVEQYF
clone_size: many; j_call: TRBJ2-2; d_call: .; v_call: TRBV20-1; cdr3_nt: TGCAGTGCCTCTCACGACCCGAGAGAGGGGAACACCGGGGAGCTGTTTTTT; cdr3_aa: CSASHDPREGNTGELFF
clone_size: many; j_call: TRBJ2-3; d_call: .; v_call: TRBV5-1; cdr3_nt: TGCGCCAGCAGCTTGGGGGCAGGGGGGGATACGCAGTATTTT; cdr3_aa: CASSLGAGGDTQYF
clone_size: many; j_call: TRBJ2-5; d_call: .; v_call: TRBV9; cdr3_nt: TGTGCCAGCAGCTCAGGGGCTCCAGAGACCCAGTACTTC; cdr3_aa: CASSSGAPETQYF
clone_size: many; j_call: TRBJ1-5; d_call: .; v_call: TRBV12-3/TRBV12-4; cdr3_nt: TGTGCCAGCAGTTTACAAGGGGGAGGGGATAGCAATCAGCCCCAGCATTTT; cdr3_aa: CASSLQGGGDSNQPQHF
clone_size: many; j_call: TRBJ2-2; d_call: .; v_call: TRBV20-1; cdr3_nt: TGCAGTGCTATCGAAGGGAACACCGGGGAGCTGTTTTTT; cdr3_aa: CSAIEGNTGELFF
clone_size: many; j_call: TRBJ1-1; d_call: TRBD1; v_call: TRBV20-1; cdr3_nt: TGCAGTGCTAGAGATCCCGGGACGGGACAGGGGGTAAAGGGGACTGAAGCTTTCTTT; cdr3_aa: CSARDPGTGQGVKGTEAFF
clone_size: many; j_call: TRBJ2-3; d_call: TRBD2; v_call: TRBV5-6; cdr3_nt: TGTGCCAGCAGACCACCGGGACTAGCAAGCACAGATACGCAGTATTTT; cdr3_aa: CASRPPGLASTDTQYF
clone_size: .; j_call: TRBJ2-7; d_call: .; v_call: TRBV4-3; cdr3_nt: TGCGCCAGCAGCCAAGGTTCAGGGGATCCCTACGAGCAGTACTTC; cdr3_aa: CASSQGSGDPYEQYF
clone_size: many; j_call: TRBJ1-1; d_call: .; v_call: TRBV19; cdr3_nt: TGTGCCAGTGCTCCTTCCCCCCCACCCGGGGCTTTCTTT; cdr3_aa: CASAPSPPPGAFF
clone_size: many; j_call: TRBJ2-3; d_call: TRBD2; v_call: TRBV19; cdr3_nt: TGTGCCAGTAGTACGGGACTACCGAGTTCAGATACGCAGTATTTT; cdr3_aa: CASSTGLPSSDTQYF
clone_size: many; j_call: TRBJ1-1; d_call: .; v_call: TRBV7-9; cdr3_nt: TGTGCCAGCAGCTCCTACGATTCTGAAGCTTTCTTT; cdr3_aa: CASSSYDSEAFF
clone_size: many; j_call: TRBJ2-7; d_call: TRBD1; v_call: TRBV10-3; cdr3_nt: TGTGCCATCAGTGAGCCGGGGACAGGGTACCGCGAGCAGTACTTC; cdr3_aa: CAISEPGTGYREQYF
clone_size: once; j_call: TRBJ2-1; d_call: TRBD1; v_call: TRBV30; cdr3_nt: TGTGCCTGCCAGGGACAGGAAAGCTCCTACAATGAGCAGTTCTTC; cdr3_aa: CACQGQESSYNEQFF
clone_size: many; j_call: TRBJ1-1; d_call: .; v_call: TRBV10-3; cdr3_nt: TGTGCCATCAGTGACGGGCCTTCTAGGGACACTGAAGCTTTCTTT; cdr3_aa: CAISDGPSRDTEAFF
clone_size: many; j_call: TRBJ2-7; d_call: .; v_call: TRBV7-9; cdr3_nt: TGTGCCAGCAGCCCGCAGGACAGCTCCTACGAGCAGTACTTC; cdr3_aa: CASSPQDSSYEQYF
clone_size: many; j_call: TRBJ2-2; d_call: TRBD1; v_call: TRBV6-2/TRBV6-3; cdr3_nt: TGTGCCAGCAGCCGGGGACAGCTCTATGCCGGGGAGCTGTTTTTT; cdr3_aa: CASSRGQLYAGELFF
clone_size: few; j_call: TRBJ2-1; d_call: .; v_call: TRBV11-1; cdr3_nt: TGTGCCAGCAGCTTAGGACTAGGGGATGAGCAGTTCTTC; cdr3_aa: CASSLGLGDEQFF
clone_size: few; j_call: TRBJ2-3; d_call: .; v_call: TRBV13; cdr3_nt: TGTGCCAGCAGCTTAGCGTCTAACACAGATACGCAGTATTTT; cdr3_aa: CASSLASNTDTQYF
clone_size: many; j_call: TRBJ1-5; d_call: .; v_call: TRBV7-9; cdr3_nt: TGTGCCAGCAGCCTATATCGTGATAATAGCAATCAGCCCCAGCATTTT; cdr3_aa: CASSLYRDNSNQPQHF
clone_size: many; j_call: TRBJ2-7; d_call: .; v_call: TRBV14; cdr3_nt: TGTGCCAGTAGTCCCTCCGTCACTACGAGGGGTTACGAGCAGTACTTC; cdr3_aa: CASSPSVTTRGYEQYF
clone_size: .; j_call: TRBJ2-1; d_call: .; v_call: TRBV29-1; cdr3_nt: TGCAGCGCTGAATCGACTAGCTCCTACAATGAGCAGTTCTTC; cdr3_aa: CSAESTSSYNEQFF
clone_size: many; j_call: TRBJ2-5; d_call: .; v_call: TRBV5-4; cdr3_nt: TGTGCCAGCAGACTCGGAAAGGGGGGCCCAACAGAGACCCAGTACTTC; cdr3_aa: CASRLGKGGPTETQYF
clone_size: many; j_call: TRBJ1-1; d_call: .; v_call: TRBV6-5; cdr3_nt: TGTGCCAGCAGTTACTCGGCAGCCACTGAAGCTTTCTTT; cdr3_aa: CASSYSAATEAFF
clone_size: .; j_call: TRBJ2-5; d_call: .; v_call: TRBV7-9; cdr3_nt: TGTGCCAGCAGCTTAGGGCCGATGGAGCACCAAGAGACCCAGTACTTC; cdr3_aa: CASSLGPMEHQETQYF
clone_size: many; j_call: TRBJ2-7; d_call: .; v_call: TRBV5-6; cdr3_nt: TGTGCCAGCAGCTTGGGGGACCGCTACGAGCAGTACTTC; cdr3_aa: CASSLGDRYEQYF
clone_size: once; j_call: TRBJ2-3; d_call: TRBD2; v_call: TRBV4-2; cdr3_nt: TGTGCCAGCAGCCAGGAACTAGCGTCGAGCGCGGATACGCAGTATTTT; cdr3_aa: CASSQELASSADTQYF
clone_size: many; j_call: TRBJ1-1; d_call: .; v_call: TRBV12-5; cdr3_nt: TGTGCTAGTGGTCTACAGGTAATTAACACTGAAGCTTTCTTT; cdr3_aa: CASGLQVINTEAFF
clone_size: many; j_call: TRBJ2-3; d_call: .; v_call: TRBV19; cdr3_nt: TGTGCCAGTATTAGTGACGCCGATACGCAGTATTTT; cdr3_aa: CASISDADTQYF
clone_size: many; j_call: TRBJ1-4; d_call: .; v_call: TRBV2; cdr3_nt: TGTGCCAGCAGTGAACGACGGGACGGCCGGGGTGAAAAACTGTTTTTT; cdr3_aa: CASSERRDGRGEKLFF
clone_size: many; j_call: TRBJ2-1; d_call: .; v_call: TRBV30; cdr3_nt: TGTGCCTGGAGTGCCGGGGGTTATGAGCAGTTCTTC; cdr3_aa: CAWSAGGYEQFF
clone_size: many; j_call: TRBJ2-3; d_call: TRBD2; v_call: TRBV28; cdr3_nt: TGTGCCAGCAATGGGGGAGGGCCTGGCACAGATACGCAGTATTTT; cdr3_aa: CASNGGGPGTDTQYF
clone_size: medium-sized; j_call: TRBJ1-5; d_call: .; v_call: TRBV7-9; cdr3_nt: TGTGCCAGCAGCCCAACTCACAATCAGCCCCAGCATTTT; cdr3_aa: CASSPTHNQPQHF
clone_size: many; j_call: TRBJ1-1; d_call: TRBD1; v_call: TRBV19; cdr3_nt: TGTGCCAGTAGTATAGGGACAGGGGGCACTGAAGCTTTCTTT; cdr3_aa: CASSIGTGGTEAFF
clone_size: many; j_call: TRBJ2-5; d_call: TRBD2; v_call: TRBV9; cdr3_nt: TGTGCCGGCAGCCATTCGACTAGCGGGGTCCGAGAGACCCAGTACTTC; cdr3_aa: CAGSHSTSGVRETQYF
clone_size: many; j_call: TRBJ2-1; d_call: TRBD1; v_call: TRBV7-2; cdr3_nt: TGTGCCAGCAGCTTTACAGGGGGAGGCTACAATGAGCAGTTCTTC; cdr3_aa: CASSFTGGGYNEQFF
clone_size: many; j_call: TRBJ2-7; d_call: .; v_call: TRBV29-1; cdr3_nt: TGCAGCGTTGAGCCAGGGCCCTACGAGCAGTACTTC; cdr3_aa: CSVEPGPYEQYF
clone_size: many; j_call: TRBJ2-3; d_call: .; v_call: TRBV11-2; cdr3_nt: TGTGCCAGCAGCTTCAATCAGGGGTCAGCGGGAGATACGCAGTATTTT; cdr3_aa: CASSFNQGSAGDTQYF
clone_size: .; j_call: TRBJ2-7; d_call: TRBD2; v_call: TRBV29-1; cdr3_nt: TGCAGCGTCGGGACTAGAAACTACTACGAGCAGTACTTC; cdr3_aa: CSVGTRNYYEQYF
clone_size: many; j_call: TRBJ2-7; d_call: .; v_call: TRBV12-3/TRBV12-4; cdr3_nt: TGTGCCAGCAGTTTGGGGCAATACGAGCAGTACTTC; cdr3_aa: CASSLGQYEQYF
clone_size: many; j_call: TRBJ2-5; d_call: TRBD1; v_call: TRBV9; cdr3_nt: TGTGCCAGCAGCTCAGGGGGCGAAGAGACCCAGTACTTC; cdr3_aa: CASSSGGEETQYF
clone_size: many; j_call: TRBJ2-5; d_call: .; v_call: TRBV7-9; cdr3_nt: TGTGCCAGCAGCTTGTTGGCCGCCTGGGAGACCCAGTACTTC; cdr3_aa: CASSLLAAWETQYF
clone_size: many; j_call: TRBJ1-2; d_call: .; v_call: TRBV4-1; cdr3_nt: TGCGCCAGCAGCCCCAGGGCGGGAAACTATGGCTACACCTTC; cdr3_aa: CASSPRAGNYGYTF
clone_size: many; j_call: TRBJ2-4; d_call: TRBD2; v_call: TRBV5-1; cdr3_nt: TGCGCCAGCAGCTTGGCCGGTTGGACTAGCGGGAGGGCTCCGGAGCAGTACTTC; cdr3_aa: CASSLAGWTSGRAPEQYF
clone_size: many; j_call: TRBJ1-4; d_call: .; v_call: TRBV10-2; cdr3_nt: TGCGCCAGCAGTGCAGGGGCGGGTGAAAAACTGTTTTTT; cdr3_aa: CASSAGAGEKLFF